This entry lists 18 T cell receptor beta chains sequenced from one sample in a study of blood T cell repertoires in COVID-19 (dated by TCRdb to about 2020). Libraries came from the immunoSEQ multiplex PCR assay. This immuneACCESS table, as held by TCRdb, lists in-frame sequences with V and J called but not all clones. Of the missing ones, under half trace to an unresolved V gene in checked studies; the others have no known cause. The sample data list 200,000 or so clones, and about nine tenths of these were observed just once. Of the sample, around 2.3% falls within the top ten clones. Sequenced: peripheral blood. Receptor source: a man in his 70s with active or convalescent COVID-19.

The CDR3 sequence: CASSRRENYGYTF. The CDR3, as DNA: TGTGCCAGCAGTCGGAGGGAAAACTATGGCTACACCTTC. The chain employs TRBV6-5 and TRBJ1-2; D call uncertain. CDR3 length: 13 residues. CDR1 is MNHEY and CDR2 is SVGAGI in the germline V gene. Trimming pared 5 bases from V and 2 bases from J, leaving 9 bases between.

The rearrangement joins TRBV19 to TRBJ2-7; TRBD2 aligns across 7 bases. CDR1 is LNHDA, CDR2 SQIVND, per germline (reference sequence). The CDR3 totals 14 residues. V lost 3 bases to trimming and J lost 4 bases; unmatched junction nucleotides: 6. The CDR3 region has the DNA TGTGCCAGTAGTATCGGGCGAGCGGGATACGAGCAGTACTTC. This translates into CASSIGRAGYEQYF.

V gene TRBV18 combines with J gene TRBJ1-1, with D hard to call. Germline CDR1 KGHSH, CDR2 LQKENI. The CDR3 loop spans 13 amino acids. V gave up 3 bases and J gave up 4 bases, with 9 bases separating them. The DNA of the CDR3 is TGTGCCAGCTCACCCAAGGAGGCCACTGAAGCTTTCTTT. It is translated as CASSPKEATEAFF.

The chain has TRBV28 and TRBJ1-5, with 12 bases identical to TRBD1. Germline CDR1 reads MDHEN; CDR2 reads SYDVKM. V lost 8 bases to trimming and J lost 7 bases; unmatched junction nucleotides: 12. This CDR3 spans 16 amino acids. CDR3 sequence reads: CASEGTGQGAGQPQHF. In nucleotides, the CDR3 is TGTGCCAGCGAGGGTACGGGACAGGGGGCCGGACAGCCCCAGCATTTT.

The J gene is TRBJ2-5, the V gene TRBV7-2, with 9 bases matching TRBD1. The CDR3 extends over 16 amino acids. V was pared by 3 bases and J by 1 base, with 6 bases of the junction left unmatched. Germline CDR1 SGHTA, CDR2 FQGNSA. In nucleotides, the CDR3 is TGTGCCAGCAGCTTCACCGGGACAGGGCCCCAAGAGACCCAGTACTTC. Protein product: CASSFTGTGPQETQYF.

The chain uses TRBV7-6 and TRBJ1-4, with TRBD1 matching over 9 bases. This CDR3 comprises 14 residues. Losses at the gene ends were 4 bases for V and 8 bases for J; bases not matched to a gene: 5. The V gene's germline CDR1 is SGHVS and CDR2 FNYEAQ. CDR3 DNA sequence: TGTGCCAGCAGCTGGGGACAGGGAGGGGAAAAACTGTTTTTT. Translated: CASSWGQGGEKLFF. The full variable domain, its missing parts supplied by reference TRBV7-6 and TRBJ1-4, is GAGVSQSPRYKVTKRGQDVALRCDPISGHVSLYWYRQALGQGPEFLTYFNYEAQQDKSGLPNDRFSAERPEGSISTLTIQRTEQRDSAMYRCASSWGQGGEKLFFGSGTQLSVL.

This chain uses TRBV10-2 with TRBJ2-7, with D possibly TRBD2 on 6 matching bases. Trimming pared 2 bases from V and 2 bases from J, leaving 10 bases between. In germline, CDR1 is WSHSY, CDR2 SAAADI. The CDR3 is 14 amino acids. The CDR3 spells CASSEEGGTYEQYF. For the CDR3, the DNA is TGCGCCAGCAGTGAGGAAGGAGGGACCTACGAGCAGTACTTC.

This clone was seen only once. The V and J genes are TRBV7-8 and TRBJ1-2; unclear D gene. This CDR3 comprises 11 residues. Trimming cost V 0 bases and J 10 bases, with 6 bases left between them. CDR1 is SGHVS, CDR2 FQNEAQ, per germline. This CDR3 reads CASSLAGPYTF. CDR3 DNA: TGTGCCAGCAGCTTAGCGGGCCCCTACACCTTC.

The chain carries TRBV11-2 and TRBJ1-1, with 7 bases fitting TRBD1. The germline CDR1 and CDR2 sequences are SGHAT and FQNNGV. Trimming cost V 2 bases and J 4 bases; bases outside gene matches: 7. The CDR3 spans 15 residues. The CDR3 here is CASSLLRGLATEAFF. In DNA form, the CDR3 reads TGTGCCAGCAGCTTATTGAGGGGGCTGGCCACTGAAGCTTTCTTT.

In DNA form, the CDR3 reads TGCGCCAGCAGCCAAGCAGGGGGCAACACCATATATTTT. It translates to CASSQAGGNTIYF. V is TRBV4-1 and J is TRBJ1-3; 8 positions agree with TRBD1. The V and J ends lost 1 base and 7 bases, in that order; junction bases with no gene match: 0. Germline assignment: CDR1 MGHRA and CDR2 YSYEKL. The CDR3 covers 13 residues.

About this clone itself: Other DNA sequences of this sample code for an identical CDR3. The chain carries TRBV28 and TRBJ1-3; unclear D gene. The germline V gene encodes CDR1 MDHEN and CDR2 SYDVKM. The CDR3 has 12 amino acids. V lost 7 bases and J 1 base, leaving 5 bases between the germline ends. The CDR3 region is CASKRSGNTIYF. CDR3 DNA sequence: TGTGCCAGCAAACGGTCTGGAAACACCATATATTTT.

V usage is TRBV15 and J usage is TRBJ2-7; TRBD1 aligns across 9 bases. V dropped 5 bases and J dropped 2; count of bases not matched to a gene: 4. The CDR3 loop spans 14 amino acids. Looked up from germline, CDR1 is LNHNV and CDR2 is YYDKDF (reference sequence). CDR3 residues: CATSRDRVTYEQYF. The CDR3 DNA sequence: TGTGCCACCAGCCGGGACAGGGTGACCTACGAGCAGTACTTC.

This clone was found once. The genes are TRBV5-4 and TRBJ2-7; 9 nucleotides align to TRBD2. Germline V gene lookup returns CDR1 SGHNT and CDR2 YYREEE (reference sequence). Losses at the gene ends were 2 bases for V and 6 bases for J; bases not matched to a gene: 9. The CDR3 has 15 amino acids. Written as DNA, the CDR3 is TGTGCCAGCAGCTTCCTATCTAGCGGGATTTCCGAGCAGTACTTC. It specifies CASSFLSSGISEQYF.

The rearrangement joins TRBV13 to TRBJ2-1, with 13 positions matching TRBD2. V lost 4 bases, J lost 6 bases, and 0 bases stayed unmatched. Germline CDR1 reads PRHDT; CDR2 reads FYEKMQ (reference sequence). The CDR3 loop spans 14 amino acids. The CDR3 nucleotides read TGTGCCAGCAGCTGGACTAGCGGGAGCAATGAGCAGTTCTTC. This encodes CASSWTSGSNEQFF.

The chain recombines TRBV24-1 with TRBJ2-5, with 8 bases matching TRBD2. The ends lost 2 bases at V and 10 bases at J; junction bases unmatched: 2. The CDR3 loop spans 12 amino acids. Germline loops: CDR1 KGHDR, CDR2 SFDVKD. CDR3 sequence reads: CATSDWRGDQYF. The DNA of the CDR3 is TGTGCCACCAGTGATTGGCGGGGGGACCAGTACTTC.

The rearrangement uses TRBV6-2 or TRBV6-3 and TRBJ2-1, with D perhaps TRBD1 (5 bases). From germline, CDR1 is MNHEY and CDR2 SVGEGT. This CDR3 is built from 15 residues. The germline V and J ends were trimmed by 3 bases and 4 bases, with 13 bases remaining between them. CDR3 sequence reads: CASSYQNAGYNEQFF. The CDR3 coding sequence is TGTGCCAGCAGTTATCAAAATGCAGGGTACAATGAGCAGTTCTTC.

V gene TRBV7-2 combines with J gene TRBJ2-2, with TRBD2 as a possible D gene (7 bases). With 0 bases removed from V and 7 bases from J, the gap between germline ends came to 15 bases. Germline CDR1 and CDR2: SGHTA and FQGNSA. This CDR3 spans 16 amino acids. The CDR3 reads CASSLAGGPSVGELFF. As DNA, the CDR3 is TGTGCCAGCAGCTTAGCGGGGGGGCCTTCTGTCGGGGAGCTGTTTTTT.

The chain employs TRBV6-5 and TRBJ1-2; possible D gene TRBD1, 6 bases. V was trimmed by 6 bases and J by 7 bases, leaving 12 bases between them. The CDR3 extends over 12 amino acids. Germline assignment: CDR1 MNHEY and CDR2 SVGAGI. CDR3 region: CASRVGTSGYTF. DNA for the CDR3: TGTGCCAGCAGGGTTGGGACATCTGGCTACACCTTC.